These T cell receptor beta chains were read from a single sample in a study of blood T cell repertoires in COVID-19. Profiling relied on immunoSEQ multiplex PCR, and the TCRdb table lists in-frame clones only, not all of them. Of 97,000 or so clones in the sample, more than 90% were seen once. The sample comprised peripheral blood. The source of these receptors is a man younger than 35 with acute or convalescent COVID-19. Both conserved end residues are part of each CDR3. D genes are given only for firm matches. Clone size, where shown, is once, few, many, or a class for clones that have expanded.

J	length	D	size	V	CDR3	DNA
TRBJ1-1	13	-	-	TRBV2	CASDRYGNTEAFF	TGTGCCAGCGACAGGTACGGGAACACTGAAGCTTTCTTT
TRBJ1-6	13	-	-	TRBV19	CASTPDTNSPLHF	TGTGCCAGTACCCCGGACACGAATTCACCCCTCCACTTT
TRBJ1-1	19	-	-	TRBV10-2	CASSDRGAGPRWWDTEAFF	TGCGCCAGCAGTGACCGGGGCGCGGGGCCTCGGTGGTGGGACACTGAAGCTTTCTTT
TRBJ1-2	14	-	-	TRBV19	CASSIGQLLYGYTF	TGTGCCAGTAGTATCGGACAGCTTCTCTATGGCTACACCTTC
TRBJ2-7	13	-	once	TRBV5-1	CASSRQVGYEQYF	TGCGCCAGCAGCCGACAGGTTGGCTACGAGCAGTACTTC
TRBJ1-2	13	TRBD1	-	TRBV19	CASKTGTGYGYTF	TGTGCCAGTAAAACCGGGACAGGCTATGGCTACACCTTC
TRBJ1-6	13	-	-	TRBV5-5	CASSPGTHSPLHF	TGTGCCAGCAGCCCCGGGACTCATTCACCCCTCCACTTT
TRBJ2-7	13	-	-	TRBV7-9	CASSLVEGYEQYF	TGTGCCAGCAGCTTAGTGGAGGGGTACGAGCAGTACTTC
TRBJ1-2	17	TRBD1	-	TRBV5-6	CASSPSSGGADADGYTF	TGTGCCAGCAGCCCGTCATCAGGGGGCGCCGACGCAGATGGCTACACCTTC
TRBJ1-1	11	-	-	TRBV6-5	CASSYYREAFF	TGTGCCAGCAGTTATTACAGGGAAGCTTTCTTT
TRBJ1-1	16	-	-	TRBV27	CASSLHLNRVDTEAFF	TGTGCCAGCAGTTTACACCTCAACAGGGTAGACACTGAAGCTTTCTTT
TRBJ2-7	15	TRBD1	-	TRBV24-1	CATSATGQGIYEQYF	TGTGCCACCAGTGCCACGGGACAGGGGATCTACGAGCAGTACTTC
TRBJ1-2	17	-	-	TRBV3-1/TRBV3-2	CASSQLKTGVVRGGYTF	TGTGCCAGCAGCCAGCTTAAGACCGGGGTCGTTCGAGGTGGCTACACCTTC
TRBJ1-1	15	-	-	TRBV19	CASSIDQVSHTEAFF	TGTGCCAGTAGTATAGATCAGGTTTCGCACACTGAAGCTTTCTTT
TRBJ2-7	14	TRBD2	once	TRBV5-6	CASFGAGIGYEQYF	TGTGCCAGCTTCGGAGCGGGGATCGGCTACGAGCAGTACTTC
TRBJ1-3	16	TRBD1	-	TRBV15	CATRLSDRPSGNTIYF	TGTGCCACCAGACTGTCGGACAGGCCCTCTGGAAACACCATATATTTT